This T cell receptor beta chain was sequenced for a study of cytomegalovirus exposure and HLA in healthy donors. Study-wide findings and caveats: Later analysis revealed greater clonal expansion in HLA-associated TCR beta chains than in equally common others.

For this clone: Its matching antigen is unknown.

PCR amplification relied on 60 Vbeta primers (plus 13 Jbeta primers). Profiling relied on immunoSEQ multiplex PCR, and the TCRdb table lists in-frame clones only, not all of them. The sample has 65,000 to 80,000 clones. Germline V gene lookup returns CDR1 MGHRA and CDR2 YSYEKL. CDR3 length: 17 amino acids. The sequence derives from a female donor in good health and CMV-seropositive. The sample taken for sequencing was PBMCs. The chain has TRBV4-1 and TRBJ2-5, with 9 bases fitting TRBD1. Matching the DNA end better, TRBJ2-7 makes the J call doubtful. CDR3 sequence: CASSGGMDRGSTYEQYF. CDR3 nucleotides: TGCGCCAGCAGTGGGGGCATGGACAGGGGATCAACCTACGAGCAGTACTTC.